One and the same sample provided the 27 T cell receptor beta chains below, sequenced in a study of blood T cell repertoires in COVID-19. Libraries were prepared by immunoSEQ multiplex PCR; TCRdb keeps only in-frame clonotypes and omits some of them. The sample consists of under 300,000 clones, 70% to 90% of them appearing once. Sample: peripheral blood. These receptors all come from a woman in her 40s who had recovered from COVID-19.

The V and J genes are TRBV29-1 and TRBJ1-1; a weak D match, TRBD1 (5 bases). The CDR3 extends over 12 amino acids. CDR1 is SQVTM and CDR2 is ANQGSEA in the germline V gene. V shed 2 bases and J shed 10 bases, with 14 bases lying between them. The CDR3 DNA reads as TGCAGCGTTGAATCGGCAGGGAGGAGAGCTTTCTTT. Amino acids: CSVESAGRRAFF.

Comments on this clone: Other nucleotide sequences in the sample specify the same CDR3. The chain is built from TRBV6-5 and TRBJ2-2; D may be TRBD1 (6 bases). The V gene's germline CDR1 is MNHEY and CDR2 SVGAGI. With 4 bases removed from V and 4 bases from J, the gap between germline ends came to 16 bases. CDR3 length: 16 residues. The DNA for the CDR3 is TGTGCCAGCAGTTCCCCCAGGGGTCGAGGCACCGGGGAGCTGTTTTTT. Encoded protein: CASSSPRGRGTGELFF.

The chain employs TRBV4-1 and TRBJ1-2, with 11 positions matching TRBD1. The J segment lost 1 base and the V segment lost 5 bases, leaving 15 bases of the junction unmatched. CDR1 is MGHRA and CDR2 is YSYEKL in the germline V gene. The CDR3 has 19 amino acids. CDR3 sequence reads: CASSTRVADRGLHNYGYTF. In DNA, the CDR3 is TGCGCCAGCAGCACAAGGGTTGCGGACAGGGGGCTCCATAACTATGGCTACACCTTC.

This clone showed up just a few times. This chain joins TRBV9 and TRBJ1-3; D unclear. Germline CDR1 reads SGDLS; CDR2 reads YYNGEE. CDR3 length: 14 residues. V lost 4 bases and J 0 bases, leaving 8 bases between the germline ends. CDR3 residues: CASSIRGSGNTIYF. The CDR3, as DNA: TGTGCCAGCAGCATACGAGGCTCTGGAAACACCATATATTTT.

V gene TRBV3-1 (or the pseudogene TRBV3-2) combines with J gene TRBJ2-2, with TRBD2 matching 9 bases. Looked up from germline, CDR1 is LGHDT and CDR2 is YNNKEL (reference sequence). The CDR3 totals 16 residues. V trimming: 4 bases; J trimming: 5 bases; junction bases outside the gene matches: 8. CDR3 protein: CASSLQASGKTGELFF. Written as DNA, the CDR3 is TGTGCCAGCAGCCTACAGGCTAGCGGGAAAACCGGGGAGCTGTTTTTT.

The V and J genes are TRBV5-1 and TRBJ1-6, with D possibly TRBD1 on 6 matching bases. Germline CDR1 is SGHRS and CDR2 is YFSETQ. Trimming removed 4 bases from V and 8 bases from J, with 13 bases in between. This CDR3 contains 14 residues. CDR3 bases: TGCGCCAGCAGCCCACGGGAGGGGGATTCACCCCTCCACTTT. This sequence encodes CASSPREGDSPLHF. Full variable domain (outside the CDR3, taken from reference TRBV5-1 and TRBJ1-6): KAGVTQTPRYLIKTRGQQVTLSCSPISGHRSVSWYQQTPGQGLQFLFEYFSETQRNKGNFPGRFSGRQFSNSRSEMNVSTLELGDSALYLCASSPREGDSPLHFGNGTRLTVT.

The CDR3 protein is CASRASGASYNEQFF. The DNA for the CDR3 is TGTGCCAGCAGAGCAAGCGGGGCCTCCTACAATGAGCAGTTCTTC. This chain connects TRBV7-3 to TRBJ2-1; 7 bases line up with TRBD2. With 6 bases clipped from V and 0 bases from J, the junction kept 5 bases outside the gene matches. Germline-derived CDR1 and CDR2 are SGHTA and FQGTGA. The CDR3 totals 15 residues.

This clone has a single count. This chain connects TRBV11-2 to TRBJ1-2, with D possibly matching TRBD1 (6 bases). This CDR3 is built from 13 residues. The germline CDR1 and CDR2 sequences are SGHAT and FQNNGV. The germline V and J ends were trimmed by 7 bases and 8 bases, with 17 bases remaining between them. Here the CDR3 DNA reads TGTGCCAGCACCCCCGGGACAACCGGGGGCTACACCTTC. This codes for CASTPGTTGGYTF. Using reference TRBV11-2 and TRBJ1-2 for the parts outside the CDR3, the full variable domain is EAGVAQSPRYKIIEKRQSVAFWCNPISGHATLYWYQQILGQGPKLLIQFQNNGVVDDSQLPKDRFSAERLKGVDSTLKIQPAKLEDSAVYLCASTPGTTGGYTFGSGTRLTVV.

This sequence joins TRBV27 and TRBJ2-7; 8 bases are a match to TRBD2. Germline V gene sequence: CDR1 MNHEY, CDR2 SMNVEV (reference sequence). The CDR3 is 16 amino acids. Trimming took 5 bases from V and 2 from J; bases not matched to a gene: 11. CDR3 bases: TGTGCCAGCAGTCCCCGAGCGGGACTAGAGACCTACGAGCAGTACTTC. This translates into CASSPRAGLETYEQYF.

The genes are TRBV7-3 and TRBJ2-5; TRBD1 matches 8 bases. CDR3 length: 16 amino acids. Trimming at V came to 5 bases and at J to 5 bases, leaving 13 bases not matched to a gene. Germline CDR1 SGHTA, CDR2 FQGTGA. The chain's CDR3 is CASSKTGQGAWETQYF. CDR3 in DNA: TGTGCCAGCAGCAAGACCGGACAGGGCGCCTGGGAGACCCAGTACTTC.

V gene TRBV6-5 combines with J gene TRBJ1-1; weak D call: TRBD1 (6 bases). Per the germline V gene, CDR1 is MNHEY and CDR2 is SVGAGI. V shed 2 bases and J shed 5 bases, with 12 bases lying between them. This CDR3 comprises 14 residues. The CDR3 bases are TGTGCCAGCAGTTACCCCGGGACAACTACTGAAGCTTTCTTT. Amino acid sequence: CASSYPGTTTEAFF.

The rearrangement uses TRBV9 and TRBJ1-3, with D possibly matching TRBD1 (5 bases). The CDR3 is 11 residues long. The germline V gene encodes CDR1 SGDLS and CDR2 YYNGEE. Trimming left V 0 bases short and J 16 bases short, with 11 bases between. CDR3 nucleotide sequence: TGTGCCAGCAGCGTAGGGGGCAGGCGTTATTTT. It specifies CASSVGGRRYF.

The chain couples TRBV6-6 to TRBJ2-7; TRBD1 is a possible D gene (6 bases). Germline CDR1 MNHNY, CDR2 SVGAGI (reference sequence). V gave up 2 bases and J gave up 10 bases, with 24 bases separating them. This CDR3 region has 16 residues. The CDR3 bases are TGTGCCAGCAGTTACCCGCCCCTGACAGGAGACTACGGTCAGTACTTC. Its protein is CASSYPPLTGDYGQYF.

The chain has TRBV5-4 and TRBJ1-3, with TRBD1 matching 9 bases. The germline V gene encodes CDR1 SGHNT and CDR2 YYREEE (reference sequence). This CDR3 is 16 amino acids long. The V segment lost 4 bases and the J segment 2 bases; nucleotides outside the gene matches: 7. CDR3 nucleotides: TGTGCCAGCAGCCCGGGACAGGGCTACCCTGGAAACACCATATATTTT. Translation gives CASSPGQGYPGNTIYF. Together with reference TRBV5-4 and TRBJ1-3, the CDR3 gives the full variable domain: ETGVTQSPTHLIKTRGQQVTLRCSSQSGHNTVSWYQQALGQGPQFIFQYYREEENGRGNFPPRFSGLQFPNYSSELNVNALELDDSALYLCASSPGQGYPGNTIYFGEGSWLTVV.

The chain links TRBV7-2 to TRBJ2-1, with 7 positions matching TRBD2. J lost 5 bases, V lost 5 bases, and 18 bases had no gene match. CDR3 length equals 18 residues. The V gene's germline CDR1 is SGHTA and CDR2 FQGNSA. CDR3 in DNA: TGTGCCAGCAGCCCCTACCCGGGGAGGGAGGCCCCGCACAATGAGCAGTTCTTC. Protein: CASSPYPGREAPHNEQFF.

This clone has more than one count but fewer than ten. The chain has TRBV5-1 and TRBJ2-2; D is undetermined. Looked up from germline, CDR1 is SGHRS and CDR2 is YFSETQ. The CDR3 contains 16 residues. With 0 bases removed from V and 1 base from J, the gap between germline ends came to 10 bases. CDR3 region: CASSLVGNRNTGELFF. CDR3 in DNA: TGCGCCAGCAGCTTGGTGGGCAATCGGAACACCGGGGAGCTGTTTTTT.

V is TRBV10-1 and J is TRBJ1-1; D may be TRBD1 (6 bases). V was shortened by 2 bases and J by 4 bases, with 14 bases between the two germline ends. The germline V gene has CDR1 WNHNN and CDR2 SYGVQD (reference sequence). This CDR3 has 15 amino acids. Written as DNA, the CDR3 is TGCGCCAGCAGTGAGGGGGGGGCGGTGAGCACTGAAGCTTTCTTT. It codes for CASSEGGAVSTEAFF.

There are a few counts of this clone. This rearrangement joins TRBV5-6 to TRBJ2-5; 9 nucleotides agree with TRBD2. There are 16 residues in the CDR3. Germline V CDR1 and CDR2: SGHDT, YYEEEE. The trim removed 6 bases at V and 5 bases at J, leaving 14 bases unmatched. The CDR3 DNA reads as TGTGCCAGCACCAACGCCGTCGGCGGGAGGGGGGAGACCCAGTACTTC. Protein product: CASTNAVGGRGETQYF. The variable domain in full, completed from reference TRBV5-6 and TRBJ2-5, reads DAGVTQSPTHLIKTRGQQVTLRCSPKSGHDTVSWYQQALGQGPQFIFQYYEEEERQRGNFPDRFSGHQFPNYSSELNVNALLLGDSALYLCASTNAVGGRGETQYFGPGTRLLVL.

V usage is TRBV7-6 and J usage is TRBJ1-2; D is possibly TRBD1 (6 bases). V lost 0 bases to trimming and J lost 3 bases, with 17 bases between them. CDR3 size: 17 residues. Germline V gene lookup returns CDR1 SGHVS and CDR2 FNYEAQ. The chain's CDR3 is CASSLAGHREADYGYTF. DNA of the CDR3: TGTGCCAGCAGCTTAGCGGGACACCGGGAGGCTGACTATGGCTACACCTTC.

The chain recombines TRBV7-2 with TRBJ1-3, with TRBD1 as a possible D gene (5 bases). V was clipped by 3 bases and J by 0 bases, with 9 bases between them. This CDR3 is built from 15 residues. Germline CDR1 SGHTA, CDR2 FQGNSA. The CDR3: CASSLSGDSGNTIYF. The DNA of the CDR3 is TGTGCCAGCAGCTTGTCGGGGGACTCTGGAAACACCATATATTTT.

The gene calls are TRBV7-8 and TRBJ2-1, with TRBD2 identical over 12 bases. Germline values: CDR1 SGHVS, CDR2 FQNEAQ. The CDR3 runs to 20 residues. Trimming cost V 0 bases and J 6 bases; bases outside gene matches: 15. The DNA of the CDR3 is TGTGCCAGCAGCTTAGCGGGAGCGGGAGCTAGCGGGAGGGCCGGCAATGAGCAGTTCTTC. Encoded protein: CASSLAGAGASGRAGNEQFF.

The J gene is TRBJ1-2, the V gene TRBV9, with D tentatively TRBD1 (5 bases). V was shortened by 0 bases and J by 4 bases, with 7 bases between the two germline ends. This CDR3 contains 13 residues. Germline V gene sequence: CDR1 SGDLS, CDR2 YYNGEE. The CDR3 DNA follows: TGTGCCAGCAGCGTAGGACAGACCTATGGCTACACCTTC. It yields the protein CASSVGQTYGYTF.

For this clone: Other DNA sequences from this sample encode an identical CDR3 as well. This chain joins TRBV30 and TRBJ1-1; TRBD1 might be the D (5 bases). CDR1 GTSNPN and CDR2 SVGIG come from the germline V gene (reference sequence). The CDR3 is 11 residues long. The CDR3 spells CAWGRNTEAFF. In DNA form, the CDR3 reads TGTGCGTGGGGGAGGAACACTGAAGCTTTCTTT.

This clone appeared once. An end of the junction differs from the germline gene, which may be a read error. The V call is TRBV29-1, the J call TRBJ1-4; the D gene is possibly TRBD1 (6 bases). The CDR3 covers 13 residues. Germline V gene sequence: CDR1 SQVTM, CDR2 ANQGSEA. CDR3 DNA sequence: TGCAGCGCTGAAGGGGGGCCCGAGGAAAAACTGTTTTTT. As protein: CSAEGGPEEKLFF.

The chain carries TRBV7-9 and TRBJ2-7, with TRBD2 matching over 7 bases. The trim removed 5 bases at V and 5 bases at J, leaving 12 bases unmatched. This CDR3 has 15 residues. Germline values: CDR1 SEHNR, CDR2 FQNEAQ (reference sequence). CDR3 DNA sequence: TGTGCCAGCAGCCCGATCGGGACTAATATGGACGAGCAGTACTTC. This codes for CASSPIGTNMDEQYF.

V and J are TRBV7-9 and TRBJ2-6; maybe TRBD1 (6 bases). Germline assignment: CDR1 SEHNR and CDR2 FQNEAQ (reference sequence). The germline V and J ends were trimmed by 2 bases and 4 bases, with 18 bases remaining between them. The CDR3 sequence is 18 residues long. The CDR3, as DNA: TGTGCCAGCAGCTTAAGACCGCTGGGGGCACGCGGGGCCAACGTCCTGACTTTC. Its protein product is CASSLRPLGARGANVLTF.

This clone has a single count. A read error may be the cause here, since a much bigger clone is one base away. The V call is TRBV18, the J call TRBJ1-2, with D possibly matching TRBD1 (6 bases). Deletions cut 3 bases from V and 4 bases from J, with 9 bases between. This CDR3 region has 13 residues. Per germline, CDR1 KGHSH and CDR2 LQKENI. The CDR3 reads CASSPSGAYGYTF. The CDR3 nucleotides read TGTGCCAGCTCACCCTCAGGGGCCTATGGCTACACCTTC.